The rows below give T cell receptor beta chains drawn from one sample of a study of PD-1 blockade in classical Hodgkin lymphoma. Sequencing was performed with immunoSEQ multiplex PCR; in TCRdb, only in-frame clones are kept and a portion is missing. Among over 10,000 clones, roughly 75% were seen once, and the ten largest hold approximately 26%. Source: peripheral blood mononuclear cells (PBMCs), taken at baseline. The receptors come from a human donor with classical Hodgkin lymphoma. CDR3s include the opening cysteine and the closing phenylalanine or tryptophan. The D gene is left open where the match is weak. Not every row has a clone size; where given, it reads once, few, many or a size class.

V: TRBV9; D: NA; J: TRBJ2-7; size: NA; DNA: TGTGCCAGCAGCCCCGGGTTTTTCGAGCAGTACTTC; CDR3: CASSPGFFEQYF
V: TRBV19; D: TRBD1; J: TRBJ1-6; size: NA; DNA: TGTGCCAGTTCTAACCCGGGGACAGAACGGAGTTCACCCCTCCACTTT; CDR3: CASSNPGTERSSPLHF
V: TRBV9; D: NA; J: TRBJ2-1; size: NA; DNA: TGTGCCAGCAGCGCCCCCTATAGGGGCTCCCCCTACAATGAGCAGTTCTTC; CDR3: CASSAPYRGSPYNEQFF
V: TRBV10-3; D: NA; J: TRBJ2-7; size: NA; DNA: TGTGCCATCGGGGGGTACGGGACAGCCGCCTACGAGCAGTACTTC; CDR3: CAIGGYGTAAYEQYF
V: TRBV7-8; D: TRBD2; J: TRBJ2-3; size: NA; DNA: TGTGCCAGCAGCCCTAGGGGCTTACTAGCGAACACAGATACGCAGTATTTT; CDR3: CASSPRGLLANTDTQYF
V: TRBV27; D: NA; J: TRBJ1-1; size: NA; DNA: TGTGCCAGCAGTTTATTGGAGGGGATGAACACTGAAGCTTTCTTT; CDR3: CASSLLEGMNTEAFF
V: TRBV7-9; D: NA; J: TRBJ2-5; size: few; DNA: TGTGCCAGCAGGAGGCCCGGGTCGGAGGGGACCCAGTACTTC; CDR3: CASRRPGSEGTQYF
V: TRBV27; D: TRBD1; J: TRBJ2-5; size: NA; DNA: TGTGCCAGCAGCCGGACAGGGTTGACGGGGGCCCAGTACTTC; CDR3: CASSRTGLTGAQYF
V: TRBV9; D: NA; J: TRBJ2-3; size: few; DNA: TGTGCCAGCAGCGTAGAGGTCCCAGATACGCAGTATTTT; CDR3: CASSVEVPDTQYF
V: TRBV10-2; D: TRBD2; J: TRBJ2-1; size: NA; DNA: TGCGCCAGCGGGGGGGTACGCGGTGTGGATGAGCAGTTCTTC; CDR3: CASGGVRGVDEQFF